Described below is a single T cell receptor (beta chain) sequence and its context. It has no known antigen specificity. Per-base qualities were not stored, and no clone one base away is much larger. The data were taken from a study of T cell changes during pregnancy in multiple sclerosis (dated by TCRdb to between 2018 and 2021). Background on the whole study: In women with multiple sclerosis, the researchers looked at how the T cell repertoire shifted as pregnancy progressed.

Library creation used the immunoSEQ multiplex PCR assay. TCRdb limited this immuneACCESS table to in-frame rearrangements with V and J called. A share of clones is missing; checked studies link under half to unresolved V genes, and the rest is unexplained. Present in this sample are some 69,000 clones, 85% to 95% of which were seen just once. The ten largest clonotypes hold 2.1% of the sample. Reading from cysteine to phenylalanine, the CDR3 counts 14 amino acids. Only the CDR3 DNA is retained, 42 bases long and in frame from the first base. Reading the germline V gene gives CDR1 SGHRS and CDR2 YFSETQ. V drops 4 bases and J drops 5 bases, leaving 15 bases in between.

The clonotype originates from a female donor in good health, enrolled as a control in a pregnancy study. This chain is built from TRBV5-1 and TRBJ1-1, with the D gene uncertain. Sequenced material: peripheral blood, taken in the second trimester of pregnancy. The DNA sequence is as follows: TGCGCCAGCAGCCTCCGGGATCCTCGGACTGAAGCTTTCTTT. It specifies CASSLRDPRTEAFF.